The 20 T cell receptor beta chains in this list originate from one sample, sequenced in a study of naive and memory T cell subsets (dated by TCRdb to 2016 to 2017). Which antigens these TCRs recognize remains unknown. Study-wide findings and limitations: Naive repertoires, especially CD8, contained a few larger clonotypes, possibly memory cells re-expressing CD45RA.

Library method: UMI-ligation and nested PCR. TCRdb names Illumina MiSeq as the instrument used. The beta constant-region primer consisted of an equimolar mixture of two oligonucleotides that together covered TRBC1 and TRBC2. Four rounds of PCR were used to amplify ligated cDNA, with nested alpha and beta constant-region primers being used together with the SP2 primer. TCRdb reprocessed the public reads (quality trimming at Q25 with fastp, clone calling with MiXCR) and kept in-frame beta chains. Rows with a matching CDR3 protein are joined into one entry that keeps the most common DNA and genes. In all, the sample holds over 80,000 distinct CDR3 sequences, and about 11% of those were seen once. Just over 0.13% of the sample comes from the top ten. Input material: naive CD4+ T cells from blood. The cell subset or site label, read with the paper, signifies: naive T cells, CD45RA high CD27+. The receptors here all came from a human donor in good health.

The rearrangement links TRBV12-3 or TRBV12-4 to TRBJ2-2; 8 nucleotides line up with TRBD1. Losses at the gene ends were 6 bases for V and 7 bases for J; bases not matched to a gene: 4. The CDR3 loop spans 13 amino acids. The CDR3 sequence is CASRYRGIGELFF. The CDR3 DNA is TGTGCCAGCAGATACAGGGGGATCGGGGAGCTGTTTTTT.

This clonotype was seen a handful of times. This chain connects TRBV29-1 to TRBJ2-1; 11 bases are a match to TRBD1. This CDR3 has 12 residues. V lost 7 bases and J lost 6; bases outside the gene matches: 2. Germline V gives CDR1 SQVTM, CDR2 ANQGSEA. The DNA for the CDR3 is TGCAGCGCCGGGACAGGGGGCAATGAGCAGTTCTTC. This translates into CSAGTGGNEQFF.

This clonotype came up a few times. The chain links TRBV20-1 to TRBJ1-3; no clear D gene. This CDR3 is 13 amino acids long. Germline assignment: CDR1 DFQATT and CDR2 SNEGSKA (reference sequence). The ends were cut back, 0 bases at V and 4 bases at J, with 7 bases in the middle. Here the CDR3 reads CSARDRRGNTIYF. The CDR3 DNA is TGCAGTGCTAGAGACCGGCGGGGAAACACCATATATTTT.

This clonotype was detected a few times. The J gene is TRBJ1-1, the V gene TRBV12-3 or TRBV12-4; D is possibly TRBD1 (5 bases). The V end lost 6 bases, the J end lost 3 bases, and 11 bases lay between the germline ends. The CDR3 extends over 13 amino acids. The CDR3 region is CASRLGAYTEAFF. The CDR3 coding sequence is TGTGCCAGCAGACTCGGGGCTTACACTGAAGCTTTCTTT.

In DNA form, the CDR3 reads TGTGCCAGCAGTTACTCGATGGCTAACACTGAAGCTTTCTTT. It is translated as CASSYSMANTEAFF. The chain couples TRBV6-5 to TRBJ1-1; D gene ambiguous. The CDR3 is made up of 14 amino acids. V lost 0 bases to trimming and J lost 2 bases, with 7 bases between them. CDR1 and CDR2 from the germline V gene are MNHEY and SVGAGI.

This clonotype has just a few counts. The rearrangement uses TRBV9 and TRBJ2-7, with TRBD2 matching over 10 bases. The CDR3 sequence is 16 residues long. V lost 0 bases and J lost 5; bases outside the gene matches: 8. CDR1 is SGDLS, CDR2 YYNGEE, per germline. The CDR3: CASSVAPSGRADEQYF. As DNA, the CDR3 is TGTGCCAGCAGCGTAGCCCCAAGCGGGAGGGCCGACGAGCAGTACTTC.

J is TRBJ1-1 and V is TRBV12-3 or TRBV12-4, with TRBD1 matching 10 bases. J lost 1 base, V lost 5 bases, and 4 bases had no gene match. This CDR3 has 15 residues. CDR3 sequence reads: CASSTRDRGNTEAFF. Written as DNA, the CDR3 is TGTGCCAGCAGTACCCGGGACAGGGGGAACACTGAAGCTTTCTTT.

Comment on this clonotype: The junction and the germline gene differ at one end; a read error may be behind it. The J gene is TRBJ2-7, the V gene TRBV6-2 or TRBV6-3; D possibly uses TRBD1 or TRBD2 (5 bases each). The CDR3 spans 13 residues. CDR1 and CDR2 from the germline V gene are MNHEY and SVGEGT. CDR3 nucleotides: TGTGCCAGCAGTTACGCCTCACGGGACGAGGAGTACTTC. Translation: CASSYASRDEEYF.

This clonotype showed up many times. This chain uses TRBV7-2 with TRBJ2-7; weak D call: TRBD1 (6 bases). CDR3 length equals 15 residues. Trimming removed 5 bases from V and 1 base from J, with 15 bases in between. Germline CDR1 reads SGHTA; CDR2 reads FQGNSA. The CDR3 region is CASSPRAQGSYEQYF. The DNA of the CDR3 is TGTGCCAGCAGCCCGAGGGCCCAGGGGTCCTACGAGCAGTACTTC. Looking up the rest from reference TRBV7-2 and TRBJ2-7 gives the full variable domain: GAGVSQSPSNKVTEKGKDVELRCDPISGHTALYWYRQSLGQGLEFLIYFQGNSAPDKSGLPSDRFSAERTGGSVSTLTIQRTQQEDSAVYLCASSPRAQGSYEQYFGPGTRLTVT.

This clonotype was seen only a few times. The CDR3 bases are TGTGCCAGCAGCTCCGGACAGGGACACTATGGCTACACCTTC. Translated, it gives CASSSGQGHYGYTF. The chain employs TRBV5-5 and TRBJ1-2; TRBD1 agrees at 8 bases. CDR1 and CDR2 (germline): SGHKS, YYEKEE (reference sequence). V gave up 3 bases and J gave up 3 bases; unmatched junction bases: 4. This CDR3 spans 14 amino acids.

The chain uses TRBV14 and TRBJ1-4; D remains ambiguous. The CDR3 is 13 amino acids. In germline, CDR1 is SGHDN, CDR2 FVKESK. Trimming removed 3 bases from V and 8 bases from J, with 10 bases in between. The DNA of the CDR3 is TGTGCCAGCAGCCAGTTCATAGCCGAAAAACTGTTTTTT. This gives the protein CASSQFIAEKLFF.

CDR3 in amino acids: CASSLTGGSDGYTF. The CDR3 nucleotides read TGTGCCAGCAGTCTCACAGGGGGCTCTGATGGCTACACCTTC. The J gene is TRBJ1-2, the V gene TRBV6-2 or TRBV6-3; TRBD1 agrees at 9 bases. The trim removed 5 bases at V and 6 bases at J, leaving 7 bases unmatched. Germline V gene lookup returns CDR1 MNHEY and CDR2 SVGEGT. CDR3 length equals 14 residues.

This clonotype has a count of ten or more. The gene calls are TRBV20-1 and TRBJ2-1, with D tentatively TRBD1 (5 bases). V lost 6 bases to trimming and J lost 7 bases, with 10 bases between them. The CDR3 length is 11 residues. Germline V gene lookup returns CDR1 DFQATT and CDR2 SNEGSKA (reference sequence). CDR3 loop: CSAPKGNEQFF. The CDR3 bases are TGCAGTGCCCCAAAGGGGAATGAGCAGTTCTTC.

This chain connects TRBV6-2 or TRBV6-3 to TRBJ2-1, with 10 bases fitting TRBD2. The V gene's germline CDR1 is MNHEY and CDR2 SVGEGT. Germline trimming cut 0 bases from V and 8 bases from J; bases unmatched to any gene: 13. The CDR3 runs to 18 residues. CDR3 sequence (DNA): TGTGCCAGCAGTTACTCGAGTGGCCTAGCGGGAGTGGTCTATGAGCAGTTCTTC. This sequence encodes CASSYSSGLAGVVYEQFF.

CDR3 DNA: TGTGCCAGCTACGGACAGGGGCCAAACTCTGGAAACACCATATATTTT. Translation gives CASYGQGPNSGNTIYF. This chain uses TRBV18 with TRBJ1-3; 9 bases are a match to TRBD1. V trimming: 7 bases; J trimming: 0 bases; junction bases outside the gene matches: 7. Germline V gene sequence: CDR1 KGHSH, CDR2 LQKENI. CDR3 length: 16 amino acids.

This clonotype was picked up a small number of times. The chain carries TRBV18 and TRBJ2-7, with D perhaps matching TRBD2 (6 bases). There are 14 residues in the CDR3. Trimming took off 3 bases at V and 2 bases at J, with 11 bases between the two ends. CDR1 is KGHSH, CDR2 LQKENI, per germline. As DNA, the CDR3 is TGTGCCAGCTCACCGGGGACTGCGACCTACGAGCAGTACTTC. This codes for CASSPGTATYEQYF.

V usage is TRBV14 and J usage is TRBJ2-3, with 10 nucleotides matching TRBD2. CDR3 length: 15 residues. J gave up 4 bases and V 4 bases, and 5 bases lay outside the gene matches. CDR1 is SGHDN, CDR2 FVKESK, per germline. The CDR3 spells CASSPAGGPSDTQYF. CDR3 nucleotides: TGTGCCAGCAGCCCAGCGGGAGGGCCATCAGATACGCAGTATTTT. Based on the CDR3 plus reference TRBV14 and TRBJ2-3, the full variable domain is EAGVTQFPSHSVIEKGQTVTLRCDPISGHDNLYWYRRVMGKEIKFLLHFVKESKQDESGMPNNRFLAERTGGTYSTLKVQPAELEDSGVYFCASSPAGGPSDTQYFGPGTRLTVL.

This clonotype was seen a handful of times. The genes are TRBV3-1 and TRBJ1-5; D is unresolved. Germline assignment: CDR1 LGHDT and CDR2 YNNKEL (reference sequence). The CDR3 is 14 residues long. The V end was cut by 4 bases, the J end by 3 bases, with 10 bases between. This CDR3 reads CASSREPNNQPQHF. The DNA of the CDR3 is TGTGCCAGCAGCCGTGAACCGAACAATCAGCCCCAGCATTTT. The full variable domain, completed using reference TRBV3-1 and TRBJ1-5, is DTAVSQTPKYLVTQMGNDKSIKCEQNLGHDTMYWYKQDSKKFLKIMFSYNNKELIINETVPNRFSPKSPDKAHLNLHINSLELGDSAVYFCASSREPNNQPQHFGDGTRLSIL.

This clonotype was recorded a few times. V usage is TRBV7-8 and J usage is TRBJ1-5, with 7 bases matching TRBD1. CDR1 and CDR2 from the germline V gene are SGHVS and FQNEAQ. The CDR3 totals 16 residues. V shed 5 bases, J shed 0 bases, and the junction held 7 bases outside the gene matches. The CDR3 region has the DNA TGTGCCAGCAGCAGACTACAGGGGCTTAGCAATCAGCCCCAGCATTTT. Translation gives CASSRLQGLSNQPQHF.

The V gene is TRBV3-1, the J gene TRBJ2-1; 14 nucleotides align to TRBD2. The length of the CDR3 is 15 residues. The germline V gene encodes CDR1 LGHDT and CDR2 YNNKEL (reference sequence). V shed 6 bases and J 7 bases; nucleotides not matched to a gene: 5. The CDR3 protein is CASSRGLAGVNEQFF. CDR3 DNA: TGTGCCAGCAGTCGGGGACTAGCGGGGGTAAATGAGCAGTTCTTC.